The source of this T cell receptor beta chain is a study of T cells in Graves' hyperthyroidism and ophthalmopathy. Turning to the study itself: Peripheral blood draws took place at initial diagnosis, ahead of any treatment.

Stable hyperthyroidism: no ophthalmopathy progression over 18 months of follow-up. Fresh peripheral blood, 9.5 to 10 ml of it, supplied the PBMCs. Broader study findings: Most thyroid-expanded clonotypes above 0.001 were also found in blood.

As to this clonotype: Its antigen is not identified. Germline is not matched at one junction end, which may reflect a read error.

TCR beta CDR3 regions were amplified from RNA transcripts. When the TCR CDR3 underwent first-round RT-PCR, the HTBI primer set was used. Each CDR3 protein is one row after TCRdb ran MiXCR on the multiplex PCR reads. The sample lists some 800,000 distinct CDR3 sequences; roughly 37% were seen once. Germline CDR1 reads MGHRA; CDR2 reads YSYEKL. CDR3 length: 15 amino acids. This clonotype was sampled from a young man with Graves' hyperthyroidism. The rearrangement joins TRBV4-1 to TRBJ1-6; D is unclear. The source material was blood. The CDR3: CASSLRHTGNSPLHF. CDR3 nucleotides: TGTGCCAGCAGCCTCAGACACACCGGCAATTCACCCCTCCACTTT.